The 15 T cell receptor beta chains reported below all come from one sample, sequenced in a study of blood T cell repertoires in COVID-19. Assay used: immunoSEQ multiplex PCR; TCRdb lists only in-frame clones, some missing. The repertoire has about 110,000 clones, 70% to 80% of them found once; the top ten carry 20% to 25%. The sequenced sample was peripheral blood. These receptor sequences come from a man between 65 and 85 years old with active or convalescent COVID-19.

V and J are TRBV30 and TRBJ2-1; 7 bases are a match to TRBD2. V was pared by 5 bases and J by 4 bases, with 8 bases of the junction left unmatched. The CDR3 spans 14 residues. Per the germline V gene, CDR1 is GTSNPN and CDR2 is SVGIG (reference sequence). The CDR3 reads CAWSGTIFYNEQFF. CDR3 in DNA: TGTGCCTGGTCCGGGACTATCTTTTACAATGAGCAGTTCTTC.

V gene TRBV5-6 combines with J gene TRBJ1-1; 9 bases match TRBD1. V shed 4 bases, J shed 3 bases, and the junction held 7 bases outside the gene matches. This CDR3 is 15 amino acids long. From germline, CDR1 is SGHDT and CDR2 YYEEEE. CDR3 coding DNA: TGTGCCAGCAGCGGAGACAGGGGGTGGGACACTGAAGCTTTCTTT. Residues: CASSGDRGWDTEAFF.

This chain uses TRBV30 with TRBJ1-2, with D perhaps matching TRBD1 (5 bases). This CDR3 has 14 amino acids. V was clipped by 2 bases and J by 6 bases, with 16 bases between them. Germline CDR1 and CDR2: GTSNPN and SVGIG (reference sequence). In DNA form, the CDR3 reads TGTGCCTGGAGTTCAGACAGCCTACGGGATGGCTACACCTTC. Residues: CAWSSDSLRDGYTF.

V usage is TRBV10-2 and J usage is TRBJ2-2; D is undetermined. Between the trimmed V and J ends, which lost 0 bases and 2 bases, there was a span of 4 bases. The CDR3 runs to 14 residues. Germline V gives CDR1 WSHSY, CDR2 SAAADI. CDR3 sequence: CASSESANTGELFF. CDR3 bases: TGCGCCAGCAGTGAGTCGGCCAACACCGGGGAGCTGTTTTTT.

V and J are TRBV5-1 and TRBJ2-5; the match to TRBD2 covers 10 bases. Per the germline V gene, CDR1 is SGHRS and CDR2 is YFSETQ. V lost 4 bases, J lost 1 base, and 7 bases stayed unmatched. The CDR3 is 16 residues long. CDR3 region: CASSRTAGGTQETQYF. CDR3 DNA sequence: TGCGCCAGCAGCCGTACAGCGGGGGGGACCCAAGAGACCCAGTACTTC.

The chain uses TRBV5-1 and TRBJ2-1, with 7 bases fitting TRBD1. The V and J ends lost 9 bases and 3 bases, in that order; junction bases with no gene match: 3. The germline V gene encodes CDR1 SGHRS and CDR2 YFSETQ. CDR3 size: 12 residues. The DNA of the CDR3 is TGCGCCACAAGGGACAGCTACAATGAGCAGTTCTTC. Translation: CATRDSYNEQFF. The full variable domain, its missing parts supplied by reference TRBV5-1 and TRBJ2-1, is KAGVTQTPRYLIKTRGQQVTLSCSPISGHRSVSWYQQTPGQGLQFLFEYFSETQRNKGNFPGRFSGRQFSNSRSEMNVSTLELGDSALYLCATRDSYNEQFFGPGTRLTVL.

The chain combines TRBV5-6 with TRBJ2-1; 7 bases align to TRBD2. The CDR3 covers 14 residues. Germline V gene data show CDR1 as SGHDT and CDR2 as YYEEEE. Trimming at V came to 7 bases and at J to 10 bases, leaving 14 bases not matched to a gene. The CDR3 spells CASALWREIREQFF. In DNA form, the CDR3 reads TGTGCCAGCGCCCTGTGGCGGGAGATCAGGGAGCAGTTCTTC.

J is TRBJ2-7 and V is TRBV2; 10 bases map to TRBD2. The length of the CDR3 is 15 residues. Trimming took 6 bases from V and 6 from J; bases not matched to a gene: 11. Germline V lookup: CDR1 SNHLY, CDR2 FYNNEI. CDR3 protein: CASSASSGRIGEQYF. CDR3 nucleotide sequence: TGTGCCAGCAGCGCCTCTAGCGGGAGAATAGGCGAGCAGTACTTC.

V gene TRBV3-1 (or the pseudogene TRBV3-2) combines with J gene TRBJ2-4; 10 bases agree with TRBD2. CDR3 length: 13 residues. CDR1 and CDR2 (germline): LGHDT, YNNKEL (reference sequence). V shed 3 bases, J shed 15 bases, and the junction held 8 bases outside the gene matches. The CDR3 DNA follows: TGTGCCAGCAGCCAGGTGACTAGCGGGTTTCGGTACTTC. As protein: CASSQVTSGFRYF.

The chain combines TRBV3-1 (or the pseudogene TRBV3-2) with TRBJ2-3, with 10 bases aligning to TRBD1. Germline V gene data show CDR1 as LGHDT and CDR2 as YNNKEL (reference sequence). The V gene end was trimmed by 2 bases and the J gene end by 4 bases; junction bases not matched to a gene: 3. There are 15 residues in the CDR3. Here the CDR3 DNA reads TGTGCCAGCAGCCAACCCGGGACAGGGGCAGATACGCAGTATTTT. This sequence encodes CASSQPGTGADTQYF.

The chain joins TRBV19 to TRBJ2-7; D is perhaps TRBD2 (6 bases). The germline V gene encodes CDR1 LNHDA and CDR2 SQIVND (reference sequence). There are 15 residues in the CDR3. V was pared by 0 bases and J by 4 bases, with 13 bases between. The CDR3 loop reads CASSIDRGAGYEQYF. CDR3 nucleotides: TGTGCCAGTAGTATAGATCGGGGCGCGGGATACGAGCAGTACTTC.

The chain is built from TRBV20-1 and TRBJ2-1; 13 bases agree with TRBD2. Germline V CDR1 and CDR2: DFQATT, SNEGSKA (reference sequence). V lost 3 bases, J lost 4 bases, and 9 bases stayed unmatched. CDR3 length: 17 amino acids. CDR3 in DNA: TGCAGTGCTAGTAAACTGACTAGCGGGGGGTTATACAATGAGCAGTTCTTC. Protein: CSASKLTSGGLYNEQFF.

The chain uses TRBV28 and TRBJ2-1; TRBD2 aligns across 7 bases. The germline V gene has CDR1 MDHEN and CDR2 SYDVKM. The CDR3 is made up of 14 amino acids. The V gene end was trimmed by 7 bases and the J gene end by 3 bases; junction bases not matched to a gene: 6. The CDR3: CASTSPSGYNEQFF. CDR3 sequence (DNA): TGTGCCAGCACCTCCCCTAGCGGCTACAATGAGCAGTTCTTC.

The chain combines TRBV6-4 with TRBJ1-1, with 8 positions matching TRBD1. The J segment lost 5 bases and the V segment lost 6 bases, leaving 8 bases of the junction unmatched. Germline values: CDR1 MRHNA, CDR2 SNTAGT. The CDR3 totals 14 residues. CDR3 nucleotide sequence: TGTGCCAGCAGCCTCGACAGGGGAAAGACTGAAGCTTTCTTT. This gives the protein CASSLDRGKTEAFF.

The chain couples TRBV2 to TRBJ1-2; tentatively, D is TRBD1 (5 bases). The CDR3 spans 10 residues. Trimming took 10 bases from V and 6 from J, leaving 9 bases between them. Looked up from germline, CDR1 is SNHLY and CDR2 is FYNNEI. This CDR3 is CATTDNGYTF. The CDR3 DNA sequence: TGTGCCACCACGGACAATGGCTACACCTTC.